Below, 17 T cell receptor beta chains from the same sample are listed, as sequenced in a study of T cell responses to AZD1222 COVID-19 vaccine. Repertoires were generated with immunoSEQ multiplex PCR, while TCRdb's copy carries only in-frame clones and drops some. The sample lists 120,000 or so clones; roughly 90% were seen once. Sequencing used peripheral blood, obtained 28 days after the second dose of the MenACWY control vaccine. The source is an adult who received the MenACWY meningococcal vaccine as a control.

The V gene is TRBV11-1, the J gene TRBJ2-6, with D unresolved. Trimming left V 0 bases short and J 1 base short, with 10 bases between. This CDR3 comprises 17 residues. Germline V gene sequence: CDR1 SGHAT, CDR2 FQDESV (reference sequence). Written as DNA, the CDR3 is TGTGCCAGCAGCTTAGCGATGGGTCAGTCTGGGGCCAACGTCCTGACTTTC. Translated: CASSLAMGQSGANVLTF.

This chain joins TRBV6-5 and TRBJ2-7, with D possibly TRBD1 on 6 matching bases. Per the germline V gene, CDR1 is MNHEY and CDR2 is SVGAGI. CDR3 size: 15 residues. Deletions cut 6 bases from V and 1 base from J, with 16 bases between. CDR3 amino acids: CASSHGQIESYEQYF. DNA of the CDR3: TGTGCCAGCAGCCACGGACAGATTGAGTCCTACGAGCAGTACTTC.

This chain links TRBV27 with TRBJ1-1, with TRBD1 as a possible D gene (6 bases). This CDR3 region has 13 residues. V dropped 8 bases and J dropped 4 bases, with 14 bases sitting between them. CDR1 is MNHEY, CDR2 SMNVEV, per germline (reference sequence). CDR3 sequence reads: CASGWGHGTEAFF. In DNA form, the CDR3 reads TGTGCCAGCGGATGGGGGCATGGCACTGAAGCTTTCTTT.

The rearrangement joins TRBV6-5 to TRBJ1-1; maybe TRBD1 (6 bases). There are 13 residues in the CDR3. V lost 7 bases to trimming and J lost 4 bases, with 13 bases between them. Germline CDR1 reads MNHEY; CDR2 reads SVGAGI. This CDR3 is CASTRGGATEAFF. The DNA of the CDR3 is TGTGCCAGCACCCGTGGGGGGGCCACTGAAGCTTTCTTT.

This rearrangement joins TRBV11-2 to TRBJ1-1; tentatively, D is TRBD1 (6 bases). CDR1 SGHAT and CDR2 FQNNGV come from the germline V gene. With 3 bases removed from V and 4 bases from J, the gap between germline ends came to 9 bases. The CDR3 is made up of 13 amino acids. The CDR3 nucleotides read TGTGCCAGCAGCTTCACAGGGCTCACTGAAGCTTTCTTT. Protein: CASSFTGLTEAFF.

The chain uses TRBV5-1 and TRBJ2-7; TRBD2 aligns across 9 bases. Germline loops: CDR1 SGHRS, CDR2 YFSETQ. The CDR3 extends over 14 amino acids. V trimming: 5 bases; J trimming: 2 bases; junction bases outside the gene matches: 5. The CDR3 coding sequence is TGCGCCAGCAGGTCTAGCGGGACCCCCTACGAGCAGTACTTC. Its translation is CASRSSGTPYEQYF.

The chain couples TRBV7-8 to TRBJ1-5; D not certain. This CDR3 region has 13 residues. CDR1 is SGHVS, CDR2 FQNEAQ, per germline. The V and J ends lost 4 bases and 7 bases respectively, with 11 bases between them. In DNA, the CDR3 is TGTGCCAGCAGCTCCGACACCACCCAGCCCCAGCATTTT. Its translation is CASSSDTTQPQHF.

This clone was detected only once. V is TRBV18 and J is TRBJ2-3; 9 bases are shared with TRBD2. The CDR3 has 15 residues. The germline V gene encodes CDR1 KGHSH and CDR2 LQKENI. V lost 1 base, J lost 2 bases, and 1 base stayed unmatched. The CDR3 bases are TGTGCCAGCTCACCACTAGCGGGGGCCACAGATACGCAGTATTTT. This codes for CASSPLAGATDTQYF.

This clone was recorded once. J is TRBJ1-2 and V is TRBV24-1; D is unclear. Germline V CDR1 and CDR2: KGHDR, SFDVKD. V was shortened by 7 bases and J by 2 bases, with 4 bases between the two germline ends. The CDR3 runs to 11 residues. Written as DNA, the CDR3 is TGTGCCACCAGGGGGAACTATGGCTACACCTTC. Protein product: CATRGNYGYTF.

This sequence joins TRBV6-2 or TRBV6-3 and TRBJ2-7, with 10 bases fitting TRBD2. The V gene's germline CDR1 is MNHEY and CDR2 SVGEGT. V shed 0 bases, J shed 7 bases, and the junction held 0 bases outside the gene matches. This CDR3 spans 13 amino acids. The CDR3 DNA sequence: TGTGCCAGCAGTTACTCGGGACTAGCGGAGCAGTACGTC. Protein sequence: CASSYSGLAEQYV.

This chain links TRBV28 with TRBJ2-4; D is uncertain. The V gene lost 6 bases and the J gene lost 0 bases, with 27 bases spanning the gap. Looked up from germline, CDR1 is MDHEN and CDR2 is SYDVKM. CDR3 length equals 20 residues. In DNA form, the CDR3 reads TGTGCCAGCAGGACATTGGCGCAAGTACCCGTGGACGTAGCCAAAAACATTCAGTACTTC. Residues: CASRTLAQVPVDVAKNIQYF.

This rearrangement joins TRBV30 to TRBJ1-5, with 12 bases aligning to TRBD1. Germline V gene lookup returns CDR1 GTSNPN and CDR2 SVGIG (reference sequence). The V segment lost 4 bases and the J segment 1 base; nucleotides outside the gene matches: 5. The CDR3 has 16 amino acids. The CDR3 loop is CAWKGQGALSNQPQHF. For the CDR3, the DNA is TGTGCCTGGAAGGGACAGGGGGCGCTGAGCAATCAGCCCCAGCATTTT.

The CDR3 protein is CASSHYYEQYF. Here the CDR3 DNA reads TGTGCCAGCAGCCATTACTACGAGCAGTACTTC. This rearrangement joins TRBV7-9 to TRBJ2-7; D is ambiguous. The CDR3 has 11 residues. Germline loops: CDR1 SEHNR, CDR2 FQNEAQ (reference sequence). The ends were cut back, 5 bases at V and 3 bases at J, with 5 bases in the middle.

The genes are TRBV5-1 and TRBJ2-6; no reliable D call. Trimming cost V 1 base and J 1 base, with 6 bases left between them. This CDR3 has 15 residues. The germline V gene encodes CDR1 SGHRS and CDR2 YFSETQ. This CDR3 reads CASSLKESGANVLTF. The CDR3 nucleotides are TGCGCCAGCAGCTTGAAAGAGTCTGGGGCCAACGTCCTGACTTTC.

The chain joins TRBV18 to TRBJ2-2; D not resolved. CDR1 is KGHSH and CDR2 is LQKENI in the germline V gene. V lost 3 bases and J lost 4, with 9 bases in between. The CDR3 extends over 14 amino acids. CDR3 bases: TGTGCCAGCTCACCCTCGCCCTTCACCGGGGAGCTGTTTTTT. This sequence encodes CASSPSPFTGELFF.

This chain connects TRBV3-1 (or the pseudogene TRBV3-2) to TRBJ2-6, with TRBD1 matching over 8 bases. CDR1 is LGHDT, CDR2 YNNKEL, per germline (reference sequence). Trimming at V came to 0 bases and at J to 4 bases, leaving 8 bases not matched to a gene. The CDR3 totals 18 residues. The CDR3 region has the DNA TGTGCCAGCAGCCAAGATCGGACAGGGCTGTTCGGGGCCAACGTCCTGACTTTC. This translates into CASSQDRTGLFGANVLTF.

The chain combines TRBV29-1 with TRBJ1-1, with TRBD1 identical over 7 bases. From germline, CDR1 is SQVTM and CDR2 ANQGSEA. There are 12 residues in the CDR3. With V trimmed by 7 bases and J by 2 bases, 4 bases remained unmatched. The CDR3 nucleotides are TGCAGCGCCGACAGGGACAACACTGAAGCTTTCTTT. Its protein product is CSADRDNTEAFF.